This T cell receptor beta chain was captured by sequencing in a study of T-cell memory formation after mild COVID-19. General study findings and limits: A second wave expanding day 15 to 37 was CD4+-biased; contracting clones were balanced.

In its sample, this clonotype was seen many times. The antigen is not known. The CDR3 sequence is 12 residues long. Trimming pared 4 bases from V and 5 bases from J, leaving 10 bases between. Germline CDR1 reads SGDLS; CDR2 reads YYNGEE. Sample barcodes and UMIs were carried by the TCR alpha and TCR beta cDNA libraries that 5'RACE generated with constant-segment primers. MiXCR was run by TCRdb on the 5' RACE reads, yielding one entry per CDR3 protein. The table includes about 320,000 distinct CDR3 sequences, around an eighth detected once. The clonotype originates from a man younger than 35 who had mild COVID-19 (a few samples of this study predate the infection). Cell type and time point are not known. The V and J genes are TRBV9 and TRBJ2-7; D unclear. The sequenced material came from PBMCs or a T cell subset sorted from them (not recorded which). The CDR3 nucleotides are TGTGCCAGCAGCCCCGAGTCCCACGAGCAGTACTTC. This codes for CASSPESHEQYF.